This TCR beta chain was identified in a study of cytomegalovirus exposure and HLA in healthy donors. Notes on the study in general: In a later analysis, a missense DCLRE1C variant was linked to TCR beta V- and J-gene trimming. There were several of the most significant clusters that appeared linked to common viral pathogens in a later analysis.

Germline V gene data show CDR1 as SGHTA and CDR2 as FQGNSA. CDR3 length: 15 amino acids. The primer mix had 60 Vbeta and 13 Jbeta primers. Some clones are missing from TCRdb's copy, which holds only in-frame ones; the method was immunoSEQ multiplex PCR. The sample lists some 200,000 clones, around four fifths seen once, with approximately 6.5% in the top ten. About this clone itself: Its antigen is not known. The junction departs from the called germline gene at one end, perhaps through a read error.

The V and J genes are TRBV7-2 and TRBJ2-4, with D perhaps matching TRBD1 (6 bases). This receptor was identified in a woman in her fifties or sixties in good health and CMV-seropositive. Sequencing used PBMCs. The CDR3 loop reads CASSLQGSDKNSQYF. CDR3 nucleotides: TGTGCCAGCAGCTTACAGGGGTCAGACAAAAACAGTCAGTACTTC.